The 29 T cell receptor beta chains in this list originate from one sample, sequenced in a study of T cell responses to AZD1222 COVID-19 vaccine (dated by TCRdb to about 2021). The receptor library was made with the immunoSEQ multiplex PCR assay. This immuneACCESS table, as held by TCRdb, lists in-frame sequences with V and J called but not all clones. Of the missing ones, under half trace to an unresolved V gene in checked studies; the others have no known cause. This sample has approximately 120,000 clones in its table, and more than 85% of those were observed once. Roughly 1% of the sample lies in the top ten. The time point label, read with the paper, signifies: baseline before first vaccination. This specimen was peripheral blood, taken on day 0 of AZD1222 vaccination. The receptors shown here come from an adult in good health.

The genes are TRBV19 and TRBJ2-1; 7 bases align to TRBD1. The CDR3 contains 14 residues. V dropped 5 bases and J dropped 4; count of bases not matched to a gene: 5. Germline V CDR1 and CDR2: LNHDA, SQIVND (reference sequence). Here the CDR3 DNA reads TGTGCCAGTAGTTCCAGGGACAGATACAATGAGCAGTTCTTC. Its translation is CASSSRDRYNEQFF.

The genes are TRBV6-5 and TRBJ1-1; TRBD1 matches at 10 bases. The CDR3 has 13 residues. The J segment lost 8 bases and the V segment lost 6 bases, leaving 6 bases of the junction unmatched. CDR1 and CDR2 (germline): MNHEY, SVGAGI. The CDR3 bases are TGTGCCAGCAGGCCCGGGACAGGGGAGGAAGCTTTCTTT. It yields the protein CASRPGTGEEAFF.

V usage is TRBV7-9 and J usage is TRBJ2-5, with D possibly being TRBD2 (5 bases). Germline lookup yields CDR1 SEHNR and CDR2 FQNEAQ (reference sequence). The CDR3 covers 14 residues. The germline V and J ends were trimmed by 1 base and 5 bases, with 11 bases remaining between them. The CDR3 reads CASSLVQPGETQYF. The CDR3 region has the DNA TGTGCCAGCAGCTTAGTCCAGCCGGGGGAGACCCAGTACTTC.

The V call is TRBV11-1, the J call TRBJ1-4; 9 bases fit TRBD1. Looked up from germline, CDR1 is SGHAT and CDR2 is FQDESV (reference sequence). The CDR3 is made up of 13 amino acids. V was clipped by 5 bases and J by 6 bases; unmatched bases: 1. Here the CDR3 DNA reads TGTGCCAGCAGCCGGGACAGGGATGAAAAACTGTTTTTT. Translating gives CASSRDRDEKLFF.

The rearrangement uses TRBV7-9 and TRBJ1-2, with TRBD1 as a possible D gene (6 bases). Germline V gives CDR1 SEHNR, CDR2 FQNEAQ (reference sequence). The CDR3 length is 16 residues. V gave up 3 bases and J gave up 0 bases, with 14 bases separating them. CDR3 in DNA: TGTGCCAGCAGCTTCCCCACCAGGGGCACTAACTATGGCTACACCTTC. It specifies CASSFPTRGTNYGYTF.

J is TRBJ1-3 and V is TRBV15; D not certain. CDR3 size: 16 residues. V was clipped by 0 bases and J by 2 bases, with 11 bases between them. Per germline, CDR1 LNHNV and CDR2 YYDKDF (reference sequence). The CDR3 loop reads CATSRDMGLTGNTIYF. CDR3 coding DNA: TGTGCCACCAGCAGAGATATGGGGTTGACTGGAAACACCATATATTTT.

The V gene is TRBV5-5, the J gene TRBJ1-4; D gene uncertain. The CDR3 is made up of 17 amino acids. The V end was cut by 3 bases, the J end by 0 bases, with 15 bases between. The germline gives CDR1 SGHKS, CDR2 YYEKEE (reference sequence). The CDR3 nucleotides are TGTGCCAGCAGCTCCCAGTACTACAGCACAACTAATGAAAAACTGTTTTTT. Its translation is CASSSQYYSTTNEKLFF.

The V gene is TRBV7-2, the J gene TRBJ2-3; 12 bases align to TRBD2. Losses at the gene ends were 6 bases for V and 5 bases for J; bases not matched to a gene: 9. This CDR3 region has 16 residues. Germline lookup yields CDR1 SGHTA and CDR2 FQGNSA. The CDR3 loop is CASSRLAGGYGDTQYF. Written as DNA, the CDR3 is TGTGCCAGCAGTCGTCTAGCGGGGGGGTATGGAGATACGCAGTATTTT.

In nucleotides, the CDR3 is TGTGCCAGTAGCACGGAAGGGGGGGAGCTGTTTTTT. It translates to CASSTEGGELFF. V is TRBV19 and J is TRBJ2-2; D gene unclear. Per the germline V gene, CDR1 is LNHDA and CDR2 is SQIVND (reference sequence). The V end lost 6 bases, the J end lost 8 bases, and 10 bases lay between the germline ends. This CDR3 is 12 amino acids long.

The V and J genes are TRBV4-2 and TRBJ1-4; D is perhaps TRBD1 (6 bases). Germline-derived CDR1 and CDR2 are LGHNA and YNFKEQ. V was shortened by 0 bases and J by 6 bases, with 11 bases between the two germline ends. The CDR3 loop spans 15 amino acids. The CDR3: CASSQDRGGHEKLFF. The CDR3 coding sequence is TGTGCCAGCAGCCAAGATCGGGGGGGCCATGAAAAACTGTTTTTT.

This CDR3 reads CASSQGLNTEAFF. The CDR3 DNA follows: TGTGCCAGCAGCCAAGGTCTGAACACTGAAGCTTTCTTT. The gene calls are TRBV3-1 (or the pseudogene TRBV3-2) and TRBJ1-1; D unresolved. The CDR3 contains 13 residues. Germline loops: CDR1 LGHDT, CDR2 YNNKEL (reference sequence). V lost 1 base and J 0 bases, leaving 3 bases between the germline ends.

The V and J genes are TRBV2 and TRBJ2-2; the match to TRBD1 covers 10 bases. Germline-derived CDR1 and CDR2 are SNHLY and FYNNEI. V lost 7 bases to trimming and J lost 5 bases; unmatched junction nucleotides: 4. The CDR3 runs to 14 residues. The CDR3 DNA is TGTGCCAGCACCAGGACAGGGGGGACCGGGGAGCTGTTTTTT. Translated: CASTRTGGTGELFF.

Written as DNA, the CDR3 is TGTGCCAGCAGTTTCCGGGCCCAGTGGTGGTCCTACGAGCAGTACTTC. It codes for CASSFRAQWWSYEQYF. V gene TRBV27 combines with J gene TRBJ2-7, with D unclear. The ends were cut back, 3 bases at V and 1 base at J, with 16 bases in the middle. The CDR3 consists of 16 residues. The germline gives CDR1 MNHEY, CDR2 SMNVEV (reference sequence).

The chain employs TRBV7-9 and TRBJ2-1; either TRBD1 or TRBD2 may fit D (5 bases each). Germline loops: CDR1 SEHNR, CDR2 FQNEAQ (reference sequence). V was shortened by 0 bases and J by 5 bases, with 11 bases between the two germline ends. The CDR3 runs to 15 residues. CDR3 loop: CASSLAGTGHNEQFF. CDR3 nucleotide sequence: TGTGCCAGCAGCTTAGCAGGGACGGGACACAATGAGCAGTTCTTC. Full variable domain (remainder filled in from reference TRBV7-9 and TRBJ2-1): DTGVSQNPRHKITKRGQNVTFRCDPISEHNRLYWYRQTLGQGPEFLTYFQNEAQLEKSRLLSDRFSAERPKGSFSTLEIQRTEQGDSAMYLCASSLAGTGHNEQFFGPGTRLTVL.

The chain has TRBV6-1 and TRBJ2-2; tentative D call: TRBD2 (5 bases). Germline CDR1 reads MNHNS; CDR2 reads SASEGT. Trimming pared 2 bases from V and 3 bases from J, leaving 10 bases between. There are 15 residues in the CDR3. CDR3 nucleotides: TGTGCCAGCAGTGAACGAGGGTCTTACACCGGGGAGCTGTTTTTT. Amino acid sequence: CASSERGSYTGELFF.

The CDR3 region is CASSLNRDPTGELFF. The CDR3 bases are TGTGCCAGCAGCCTAAACAGGGACCCCACCGGGGAGCTGTTTTTT. V and J are TRBV9 and TRBJ2-2, with D maybe TRBD1 (6 bases). This CDR3 spans 15 amino acids. CDR1 is SGDLS, CDR2 YYNGEE, per germline. The ends were cut back, 4 bases at V and 4 bases at J, with 14 bases in the middle.

The gene calls are TRBV5-1 and TRBJ1-2, with D possibly matching TRBD1 (6 bases). The germline V gene has CDR1 SGHRS and CDR2 YFSETQ. This CDR3 region has 16 residues. Trimming took off 4 bases at V and 2 bases at J, with 18 bases between the two ends. Here the CDR3 reads CASSPGRGQINYGYTF. DNA of the CDR3: TGCGCCAGCAGCCCCGGCAGGGGCCAAATAAACTATGGCTACACCTTC.

The chain couples TRBV21-1 to TRBJ1-6. TRBV21-1 is flagged as a pseudogene. This CDR3 is 14 amino acids long. This CDR3 reads CAFPRGDYNSPLHF. CDR3 sequence (DNA): TGTGCCTTTCCGAGGGGGGACTATAATTCACCCCTCCACTTT.

The chain has TRBV6-1 and TRBJ1-2; 8 bases line up with TRBD1. The V segment lost 1 base and the J segment 4 bases; nucleotides outside the gene matches: 5. Germline V gene lookup returns CDR1 MNHNS and CDR2 SASEGT. The CDR3 loop spans 15 amino acids. CDR3 nucleotide sequence: TGTGCCAGCAGTGAAGGAACAGGGGGTAGCTATGGCTACACCTTC. The encoded protein is CASSEGTGGSYGYTF.

This clone was detected only a few times. The chain couples TRBV30 to TRBJ1-5; no clear D. The CDR3 is 13 amino acids. The germline CDR1 and CDR2 sequences are GTSNPN and SVGIG (reference sequence). The germline V and J ends were trimmed by 1 base and 4 bases, with 8 bases remaining between them. The CDR3 is CAWSEQPNQPQHF. CDR3 nucleotide sequence: TGTGCCTGGAGTGAACAGCCTAATCAGCCCCAGCATTTT.

The chain couples TRBV4-2 to TRBJ2-6; weak D call: TRBD2 (6 bases). The length of the CDR3 is 16 residues. The germline CDR1 and CDR2 sequences are LGHNA and YNFKEQ. V dropped 4 bases and J dropped 1 base, with 11 bases sitting between them. DNA for the CDR3: TGTGCCAGCAGCCGGGCCGGGGGATCTGGGGCCAACGTCCTGACTTTC. Amino acids: CASSRAGGSGANVLTF.

The chain carries TRBV4-2 and TRBJ1-2, with a weak D call TRBD1 (5 bases). This CDR3 has 15 residues. V dropped 0 bases and J dropped 8 bases, with 16 bases sitting between them. Germline V gene sequence: CDR1 LGHNA, CDR2 YNFKEQ. This chain's CDR3 is CASSQDLLGLGGYTF. The CDR3 DNA reads as TGTGCCAGCAGCCAAGATCTACTGGGGCTCGGGGGCTACACCTTC.

The rearrangement joins TRBV10-3 to TRBJ2-3, with 12 bases that match TRBD2. This CDR3 has 19 residues. The germline V gene encodes CDR1 ENHRY and CDR2 SYGVKD. Germline trimming cut 6 bases from V and 0 bases from J; bases unmatched to any gene: 13. The DNA for the CDR3 is TGTGCCATCAGGCAACTAGCGGGGGGCTCCGGTGCTAGCACAGATACGCAGTATTTT. This translates into CAIRQLAGGSGASTDTQYF.

CDR3 loop: CASQSGGAVSNEQFF. As DNA, the CDR3 is TGTGCCAGTCAATCGGGGGGGGCGGTCAGCAATGAGCAGTTCTTC. V is TRBV19 and J is TRBJ2-1; 8 bases line up with TRBD2. With 8 bases clipped from V and 6 bases from J, the junction kept 12 bases outside the gene matches. CDR3 size: 15 residues. The V gene's germline CDR1 is LNHDA and CDR2 SQIVND (reference sequence).

The genes are TRBV9 and TRBJ1-1, with D perhaps TRBD1 (6 bases). Germline assignment: CDR1 SGDLS and CDR2 YYNGEE. There are 13 residues in the CDR3. The ends were cut back, 6 bases at V and 4 bases at J, with 13 bases in the middle. The CDR3 protein is CASNIPGATEAFF. CDR3 in DNA: TGTGCCAGCAACATTCCAGGGGCCACTGAAGCTTTCTTT.

This chain uses TRBV7-2 with TRBJ2-1; 7 bases line up with TRBD2. The V gene end was trimmed by 4 bases and the J gene end by 7 bases; junction bases not matched to a gene: 7. The CDR3 extends over 14 amino acids. Per the germline V gene, CDR1 is SGHTA and CDR2 is FQGNSA. CDR3 nucleotide sequence: TGTGCCAGCAGCTCGTCGACTAGCAGGAATGAGCAGTTCTTC. It codes for CASSSSTSRNEQFF.

The V gene is TRBV12-3 or TRBV12-4, the J gene TRBJ2-2, with D hard to call. Trimming took 3 bases from V and 7 from J, leaving 3 bases between them. The CDR3 runs 11 residues. The CDR3 loop reads CASSLNGELFF. As DNA, the CDR3 is TGTGCCAGCAGTTTGAACGGGGAGCTGTTTTTT.

The genes are TRBV4-1 and TRBJ1-4; a weak D match, TRBD1 (6 bases). The length of the CDR3 is 16 residues. Germline CDR1 is MGHRA and CDR2 is YSYEKL. With 0 bases removed from V and 5 bases from J, the gap between germline ends came to 13 bases. The CDR3 sequence: CASSQDPPGVNEKLFF. The CDR3 coding sequence is TGCGCCAGCAGCCAAGATCCGCCAGGGGTAAATGAAAAACTGTTTTTT.

The chain carries TRBV2 and TRBJ2-1, with 8 bases identical to TRBD2. Germline CDR1 and CDR2: SNHLY and FYNNEI. V gave up 2 bases and J gave up 3 bases; unmatched junction bases: 3. There are 15 residues in the CDR3. The CDR3 DNA reads as TGTGCCAGCAGTGAACAGCGGGGGAGCTACAATGAGCAGTTCTTC. This gives the protein CASSEQRGSYNEQFF.